These 14 T cell receptor beta chains share one sample of origin, sequenced in a study of Ad26.COV2.S vaccination and SARS-CoV-2 variants. Data came from immunoSEQ multiplex PCR; TCRdb stores just in-frame clones and leaves some out. The data contain 400,000 to 450,000 clones, 75% to 95% of them singletons. Treatment in this sample: around 19 received Ad26.COV2.S at low or high dose, single or two shots; 5 received placebo; per-sample allocation not given. All samples were drawn on day 63, counting from the first vaccine or placebo injection. The sample consisted of peripheral blood, taken in a trial of Ad26.COV2.S vaccine versus placebo. These receptors all stem from a person between 18 and 65 years old who received the Ad26.COV2.S COVID-19 vaccine or a placebo.

DNA of the CDR3: TGTGCCAGCGGGACCACCAGCACAGATACGCAGTATTTT. It encodes CASGTTSTDTQYF. The chain carries TRBV28 and TRBJ2-3; D may correspond to TRBD1 or TRBD2 (5 bases each). The ends were cut back, 8 bases at V and 0 bases at J, with 9 bases in the middle. The CDR3 contains 13 residues. Per germline, CDR1 MDHEN and CDR2 SYDVKM.

The chain links TRBV18 to TRBJ2-1; the D is unclear. The V end was cut by 2 bases, the J end by 11 bases, with 19 bases between. CDR3 size: 15 residues. CDR1 and CDR2 from the germline V gene are KGHSH and LQKENI. The CDR3 protein is CASSPRTDRVPQQFF. CDR3 coding DNA: TGTGCCAGCTCACCAAGAACAGACCGCGTACCCCAGCAGTTCTTC.

The gene calls are TRBV7-9 and TRBJ2-3, with TRBD2 identical over 7 bases. Germline assignment: CDR1 SEHNR and CDR2 FQNEAQ (reference sequence). Trimming removed 0 bases from V and 2 bases from J; junction bases left unmatched: 5. The CDR3 is 16 residues long. The DNA of the CDR3 is TGTGCCAGCAGCTTAGCTAGCGGGTCCTTCACAGATACGCAGTATTTT. Its translation is CASSLASGSFTDTQYF.

This chain connects TRBV28 to TRBJ2-4; maybe TRBD1 (6 bases). Germline CDR1 reads MDHEN; CDR2 reads SYDVKM. The CDR3 length is 13 residues. V lost 3 bases and J lost 13, with 16 bases in between. The CDR3 here is CASSFSDRQIQYF. The CDR3 DNA sequence: TGTGCCAGCAGTTTCTCGGACAGACAAATACAGTACTTC. The full variable domain, completed using reference TRBV28 and TRBJ2-4, is DVKVTQSSRYLVKRTGEKVFLECVQDMDHENMFWYRQDPGLGLRLIYFSYDVKMKEKGDIPEGYSVSREKKERFSLILESASTNQTSMYLCASSFSDRQIQYFGAGTRLSVL.

This chain connects TRBV6-5 to TRBJ2-7; the D is unclear. From germline, CDR1 is MNHEY and CDR2 SVGAGI. Trimming took off 2 bases at V and 5 bases at J, with 10 bases between the two ends. The CDR3 length is 13 residues. CDR3 nucleotide sequence: TGTGCCAGCAGTTACACGGGTCGCGACGAGCAGTACTTC. Translated, it gives CASSYTGRDEQYF.

The rearrangement links TRBV6-1 to TRBJ1-3; D unresolved. The CDR3 length is 13 residues. V gave up 2 bases and J gave up 4 bases, with 6 bases separating them. The germline V gene encodes CDR1 MNHNS and CDR2 SASEGT. This CDR3 is CASSETGGNTIYF. In DNA, the CDR3 is TGTGCCAGCAGTGAAACCGGGGGAAACACCATATATTTT.

The rearrangement joins TRBV7-2 to TRBJ2-3; TRBD2 aligns across 13 bases. The CDR3 spans 16 residues. The junction had 9 bases not matched to a gene; V was cut back by 6 bases and J by 6 bases. CDR1 is SGHTA, CDR2 FQGNSA, per germline. The CDR3 coding sequence is TGTGCCAGCAGATTTAGACTAGCGGGAGGTGGTGATACGCAGTATTTT. This codes for CASRFRLAGGGDTQYF.

A few counts support this clone. Germline is not matched at one junction end, which may reflect a read error. This chain joins TRBV2 and TRBJ2-1; 9 positions match TRBD2. This CDR3 is 14 amino acids long. Germline V gives CDR1 SNHLY, CDR2 FYNNEI. The CDR3 nucleotides are TGTGCCAGCAGTCAAGCGGGAGGCTACAATGAGCAGTTCTTC. Translation gives CASSQAGGYNEQFF.

The genes are TRBV6-1 and TRBJ2-7; D unresolved. Germline V gene sequence: CDR1 MNHNS, CDR2 SASEGT. The CDR3 has 14 amino acids. Trimming left V 2 bases short and J 0 bases short, with 8 bases between. CDR3 sequence reads: CASSELDRSYEQYF. The CDR3 DNA reads as TGTGCCAGCAGTGAATTAGACCGCTCCTACGAGCAGTACTTC.

The V gene is TRBV18, the J gene TRBJ1-1, with D possibly matching TRBD1 (5 bases). The ends were cut back, 3 bases at V and 3 bases at J, with 17 bases in the middle. The CDR3 extends over 16 amino acids. Looked up from germline, CDR1 is KGHSH and CDR2 is LQKENI. Here the CDR3 reads CASSPQWGQSYTEAFF. The CDR3 region has the DNA TGTGCCAGCTCACCCCAGTGGGGCCAGTCCTACACTGAAGCTTTCTTT.

The rearrangement uses TRBV10-3 and TRBJ2-1, with 8 bases fitting TRBD1. The germline V gene has CDR1 ENHRY and CDR2 SYGVKD. CDR3 length equals 15 residues. The V gene end was trimmed by 0 bases and the J gene end by 4 bases; junction bases not matched to a gene: 2. CDR3 nucleotides: TGTGCCATCAGTGAGTCTGGGACAGGATACAATGAGCAGTTCTTC. Translation gives CAISESGTGYNEQFF.

This sequence joins TRBV12-1 and TRBJ2-2; the D call in the table, TRBD1, was not verified against the DNA. TRBV12-1 is termed a pseudogene. The CDR3 length is 17 residues. CDR3 loop: CASSFALRGQANGELFF. The CDR3 DNA reads as TGTGCCAGCAGCTTTGCGCTCAGGGGCCAGGCGAACGGGGAGCTGTTTTTT.

V and J are TRBV30 and TRBJ2-1, with 7 positions matching TRBD2. CDR3 length equals 14 residues. CDR1 and CDR2 from the germline V gene are GTSNPN and SVGIG (reference sequence). The V and J ends lost 2 bases and 8 bases, in that order; junction bases with no gene match: 9. The CDR3 sequence is CAWSWAGVYYEQFF. CDR3 nucleotide sequence: TGTGCCTGGAGTTGGGCGGGGGTCTATTATGAGCAGTTCTTC. The whole variable domain, filled in from reference TRBV30 and TRBJ2-1, reads SQTIHQWPATLVQPVGSPLSLECTVEGTSNPNLYWYRQAAGRGLQLLFYSVGIGQISSEVPQNLSASRPQDRQFILSSKKLLLSDSGFYLCAWSWAGVYYEQFFGPGTRLTVL.

This clone was detected only once. This chain joins TRBV9 and TRBJ2-7; maybe TRBD2 (5 bases). Germline assignment: CDR1 SGDLS and CDR2 YYNGEE. This CDR3 is built from 15 residues. V lost 0 bases, J lost 0 bases, and 10 bases lay in between. DNA of the CDR3: TGTGCCAGCAGCGTAGATTGGACTGTCTCCTACGAGCAGTACTTC. This codes for CASSVDWTVSYEQYF.